This TCR beta chain was sequenced in a study of OX40 agonist ivuxolimab in advanced cancers. Data came from immunoSEQ multiplex PCR; TCRdb stores just in-frame clones and leaves some out. The table includes 75,000 to 90,000 clones, just under 95% detected once. CDR1 MNHEY and CDR2 SVGAGI come from the germline V gene. This CDR3 comprises 16 residues. V lost 4 bases and J lost 1; bases outside the gene matches: 2. The input for sequencing was CD4+ or CD8+ T cells sorted from blood, taken in a trial of the OX40 agonist ivuxolimab. V is TRBV6-5 and J is TRBJ1-5, with 12 bases that match TRBD1. The TCR comes from an adult with an advanced solid tumor such as melanoma, head and neck, liver or kidney cancer. CDR3 coding DNA: TGTGCCAGCAGTTCGGGGACAGGGGGCAGCAATCAGCCCCAGCATTTT. Translation: CASSSGTGGSNQPQHF.